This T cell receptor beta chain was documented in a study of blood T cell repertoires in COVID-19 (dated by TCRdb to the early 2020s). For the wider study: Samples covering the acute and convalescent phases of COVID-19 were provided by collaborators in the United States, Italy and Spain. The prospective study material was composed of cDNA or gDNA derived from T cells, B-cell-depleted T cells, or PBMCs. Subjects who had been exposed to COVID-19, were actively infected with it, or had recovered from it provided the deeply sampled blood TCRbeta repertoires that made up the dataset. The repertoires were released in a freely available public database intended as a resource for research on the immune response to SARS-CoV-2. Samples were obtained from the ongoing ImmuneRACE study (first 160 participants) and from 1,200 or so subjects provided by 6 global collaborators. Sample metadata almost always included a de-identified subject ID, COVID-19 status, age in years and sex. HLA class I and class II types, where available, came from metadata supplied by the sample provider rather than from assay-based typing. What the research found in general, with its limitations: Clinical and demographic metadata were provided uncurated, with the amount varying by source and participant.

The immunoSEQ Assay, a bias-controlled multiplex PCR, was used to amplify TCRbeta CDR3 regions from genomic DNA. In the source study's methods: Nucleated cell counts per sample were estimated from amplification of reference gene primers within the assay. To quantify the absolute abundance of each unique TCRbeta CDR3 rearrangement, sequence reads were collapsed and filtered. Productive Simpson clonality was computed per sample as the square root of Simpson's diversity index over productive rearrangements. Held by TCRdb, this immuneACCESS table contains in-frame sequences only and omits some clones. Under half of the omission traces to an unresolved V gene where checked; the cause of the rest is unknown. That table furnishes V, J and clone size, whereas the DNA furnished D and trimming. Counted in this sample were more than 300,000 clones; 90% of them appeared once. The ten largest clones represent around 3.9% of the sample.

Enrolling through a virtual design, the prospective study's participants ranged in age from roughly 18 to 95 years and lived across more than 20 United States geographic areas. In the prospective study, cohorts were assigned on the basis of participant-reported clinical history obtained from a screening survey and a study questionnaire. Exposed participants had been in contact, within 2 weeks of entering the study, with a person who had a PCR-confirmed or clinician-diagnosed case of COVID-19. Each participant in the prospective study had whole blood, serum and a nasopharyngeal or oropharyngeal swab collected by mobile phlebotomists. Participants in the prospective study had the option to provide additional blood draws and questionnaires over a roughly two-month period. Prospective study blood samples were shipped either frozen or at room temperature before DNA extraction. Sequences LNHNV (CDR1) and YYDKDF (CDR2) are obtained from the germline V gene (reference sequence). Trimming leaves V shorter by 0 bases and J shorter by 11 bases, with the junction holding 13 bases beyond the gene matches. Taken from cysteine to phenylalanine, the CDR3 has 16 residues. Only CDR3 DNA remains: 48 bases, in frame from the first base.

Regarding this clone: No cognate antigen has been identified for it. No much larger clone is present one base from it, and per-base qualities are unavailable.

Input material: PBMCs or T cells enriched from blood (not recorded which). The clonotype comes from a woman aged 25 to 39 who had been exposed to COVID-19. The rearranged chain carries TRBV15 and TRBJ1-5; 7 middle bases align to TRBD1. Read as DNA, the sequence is TGTGCCACCAGCAGAGATCGGACAGGCCCGCGTGGGACCCAGCATTTT. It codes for CATSRDRTGPRGTQHF.